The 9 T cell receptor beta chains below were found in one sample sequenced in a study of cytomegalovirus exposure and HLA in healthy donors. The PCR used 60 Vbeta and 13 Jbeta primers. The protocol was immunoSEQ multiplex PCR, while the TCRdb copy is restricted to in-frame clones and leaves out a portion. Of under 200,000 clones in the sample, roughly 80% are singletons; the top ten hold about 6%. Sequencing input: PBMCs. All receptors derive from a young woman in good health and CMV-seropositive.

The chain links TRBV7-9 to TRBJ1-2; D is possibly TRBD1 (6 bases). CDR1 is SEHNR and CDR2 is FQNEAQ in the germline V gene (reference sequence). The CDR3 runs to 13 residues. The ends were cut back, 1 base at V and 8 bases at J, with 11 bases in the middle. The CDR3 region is CASSLDRAWGYTF. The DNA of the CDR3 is TGTGCCAGCAGCTTAGACAGGGCGTGGGGCTACACCTTC.

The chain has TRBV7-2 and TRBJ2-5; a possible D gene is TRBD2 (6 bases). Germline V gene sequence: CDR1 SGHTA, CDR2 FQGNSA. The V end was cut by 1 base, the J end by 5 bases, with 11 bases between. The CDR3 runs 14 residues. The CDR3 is CASSLEPGRETQYF. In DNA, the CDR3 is TGTGCCAGCAGCTTAGAACCAGGGAGGGAGACCCAGTACTTC.

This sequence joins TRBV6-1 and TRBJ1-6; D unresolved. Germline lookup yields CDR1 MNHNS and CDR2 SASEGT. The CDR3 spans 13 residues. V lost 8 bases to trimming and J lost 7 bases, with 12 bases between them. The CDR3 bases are TGTGCCAGCGTCCAGGTGCTAAATTCACCCCTCCACTTT. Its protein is CASVQVLNSPLHF.

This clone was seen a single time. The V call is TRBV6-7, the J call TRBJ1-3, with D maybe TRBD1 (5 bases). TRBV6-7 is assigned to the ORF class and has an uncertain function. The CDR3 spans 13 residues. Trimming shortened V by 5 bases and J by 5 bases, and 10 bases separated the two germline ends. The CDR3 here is CASSPHRRNTIYF. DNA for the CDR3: TGTGCCAGCAGTCCCCACAGGCGAAACACCATATATTTT.

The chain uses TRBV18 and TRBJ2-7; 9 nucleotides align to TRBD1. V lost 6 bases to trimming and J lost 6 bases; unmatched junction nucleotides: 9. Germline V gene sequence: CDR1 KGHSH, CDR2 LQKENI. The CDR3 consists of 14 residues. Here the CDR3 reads CASSWTGVRGEQYF. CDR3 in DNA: TGTGCCAGCTCGTGGACAGGGGTCCGGGGCGAGCAGTACTTC.

CDR3: CASSYRRQSRGQPQHF. The CDR3 nucleotides read TGTGCCAGCAGTTACCGACGACAGTCTCGAGGCCAGCCCCAGCATTTT. This chain links TRBV6-5 with TRBJ1-5; TRBD1 might be the D (5 bases). CDR3 length: 16 residues. Germline CDR1 MNHEY, CDR2 SVGAGI. V shed 2 bases and J shed 7 bases, with 18 bases lying between them.

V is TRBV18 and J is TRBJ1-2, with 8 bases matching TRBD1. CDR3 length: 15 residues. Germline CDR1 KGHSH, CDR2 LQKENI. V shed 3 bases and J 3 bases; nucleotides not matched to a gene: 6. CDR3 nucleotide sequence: TGTGCCAGCTCACCTGGGGCAGGGGGCGACTATGGCTACACCTTC. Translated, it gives CASSPGAGGDYGYTF.

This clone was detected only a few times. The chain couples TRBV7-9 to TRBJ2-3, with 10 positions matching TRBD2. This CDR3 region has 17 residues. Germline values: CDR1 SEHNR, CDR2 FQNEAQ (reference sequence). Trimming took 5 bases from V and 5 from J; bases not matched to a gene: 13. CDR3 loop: CASSKAFLAGAGDTQYF. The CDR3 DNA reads TGTGCCAGCAGCAAAGCCTTTCTAGCGGGAGCAGGAGATACGCAGTATTTT.

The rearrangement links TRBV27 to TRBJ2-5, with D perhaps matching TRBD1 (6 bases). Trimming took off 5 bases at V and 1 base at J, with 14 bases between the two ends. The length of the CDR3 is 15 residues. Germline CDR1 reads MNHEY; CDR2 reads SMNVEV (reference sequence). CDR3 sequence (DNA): TGTGCCAGCAGTCCCCCGGGCAGGGGCCAAGAGACCCAGTACTTC. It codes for CASSPPGRGQETQYF.